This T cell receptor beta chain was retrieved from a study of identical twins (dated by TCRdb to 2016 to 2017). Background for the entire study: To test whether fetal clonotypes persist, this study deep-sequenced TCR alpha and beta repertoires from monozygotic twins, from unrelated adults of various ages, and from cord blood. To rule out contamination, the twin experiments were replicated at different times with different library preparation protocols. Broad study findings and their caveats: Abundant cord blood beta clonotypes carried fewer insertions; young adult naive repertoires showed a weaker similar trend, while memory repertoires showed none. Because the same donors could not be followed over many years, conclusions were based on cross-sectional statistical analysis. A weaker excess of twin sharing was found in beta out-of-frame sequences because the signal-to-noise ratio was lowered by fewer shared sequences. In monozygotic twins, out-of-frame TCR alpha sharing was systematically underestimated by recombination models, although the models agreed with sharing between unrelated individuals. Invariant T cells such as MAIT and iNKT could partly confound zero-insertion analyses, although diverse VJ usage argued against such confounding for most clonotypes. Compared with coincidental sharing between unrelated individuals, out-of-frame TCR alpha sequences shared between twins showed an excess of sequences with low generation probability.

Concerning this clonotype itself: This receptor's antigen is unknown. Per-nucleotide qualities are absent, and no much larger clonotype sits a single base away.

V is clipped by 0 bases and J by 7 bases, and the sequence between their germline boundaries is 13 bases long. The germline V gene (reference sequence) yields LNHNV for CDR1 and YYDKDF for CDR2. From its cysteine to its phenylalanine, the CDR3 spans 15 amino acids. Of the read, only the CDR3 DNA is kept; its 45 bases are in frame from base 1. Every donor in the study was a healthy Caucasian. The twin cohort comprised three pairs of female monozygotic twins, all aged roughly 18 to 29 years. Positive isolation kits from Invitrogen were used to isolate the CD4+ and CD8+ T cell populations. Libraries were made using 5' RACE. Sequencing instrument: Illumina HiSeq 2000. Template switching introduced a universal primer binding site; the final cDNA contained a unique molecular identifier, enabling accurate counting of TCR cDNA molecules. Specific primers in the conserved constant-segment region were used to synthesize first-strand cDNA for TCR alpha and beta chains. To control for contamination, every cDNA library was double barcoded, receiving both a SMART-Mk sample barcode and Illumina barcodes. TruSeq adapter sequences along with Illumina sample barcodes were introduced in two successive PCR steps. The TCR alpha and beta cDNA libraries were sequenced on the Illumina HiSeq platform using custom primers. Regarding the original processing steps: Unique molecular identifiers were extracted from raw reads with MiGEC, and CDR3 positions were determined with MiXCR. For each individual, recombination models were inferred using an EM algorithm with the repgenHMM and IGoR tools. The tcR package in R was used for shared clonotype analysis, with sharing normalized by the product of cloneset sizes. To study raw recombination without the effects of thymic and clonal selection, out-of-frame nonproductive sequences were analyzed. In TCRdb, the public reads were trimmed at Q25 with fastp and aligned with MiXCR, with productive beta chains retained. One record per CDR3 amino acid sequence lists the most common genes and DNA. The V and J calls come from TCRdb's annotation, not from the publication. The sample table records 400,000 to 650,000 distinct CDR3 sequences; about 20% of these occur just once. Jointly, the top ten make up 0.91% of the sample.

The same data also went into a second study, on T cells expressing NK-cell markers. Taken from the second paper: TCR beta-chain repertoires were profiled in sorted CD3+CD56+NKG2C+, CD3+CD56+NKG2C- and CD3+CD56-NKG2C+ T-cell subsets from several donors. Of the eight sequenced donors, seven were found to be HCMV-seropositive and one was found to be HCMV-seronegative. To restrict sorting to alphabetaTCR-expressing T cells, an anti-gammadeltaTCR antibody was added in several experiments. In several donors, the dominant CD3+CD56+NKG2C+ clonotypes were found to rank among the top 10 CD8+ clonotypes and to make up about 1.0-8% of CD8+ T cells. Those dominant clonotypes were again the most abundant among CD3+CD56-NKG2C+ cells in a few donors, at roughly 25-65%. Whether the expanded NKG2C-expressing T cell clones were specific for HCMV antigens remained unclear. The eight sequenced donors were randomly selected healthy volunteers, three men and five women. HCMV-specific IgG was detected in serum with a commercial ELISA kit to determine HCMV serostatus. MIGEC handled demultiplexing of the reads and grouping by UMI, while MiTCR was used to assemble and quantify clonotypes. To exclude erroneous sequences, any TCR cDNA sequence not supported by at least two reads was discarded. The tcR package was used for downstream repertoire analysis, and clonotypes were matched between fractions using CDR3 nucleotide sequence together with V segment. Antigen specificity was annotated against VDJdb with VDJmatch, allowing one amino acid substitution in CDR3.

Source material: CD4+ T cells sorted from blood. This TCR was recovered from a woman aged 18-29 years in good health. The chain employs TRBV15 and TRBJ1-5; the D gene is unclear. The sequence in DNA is TGTGCCACCAGCAGAGAGCCAGACCCTCGGCAGCCCCAGCATTTT. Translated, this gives CATSREPDPRQPQHF.